These T cell receptor beta chains were read from a single sample in a study of T cell responses to AZD1222 COVID-19 vaccine. The protocol was immunoSEQ multiplex PCR, while the TCRdb copy is restricted to in-frame clones and leaves out a portion. This sample has approximately 180,000 clones, with around 90% found just once. Source: peripheral blood, taken on day 0 of AZD1222 vaccination. These receptors all stem from an adult in good health. Both conserved end residues are part of each CDR3. A D gene is named only where the DNA matches it firmly. Size is stated for part of the rows, as once, few or many counts, or as a class when the clone is expanded.

.	TRBV24-1	.	TRBJ2-3	TGTGCCACCAGAGATACCGGGACCGGGCGAGATACGCAGTATTTT	CATRDTGTGRDTQYF
.	TRBV9	.	TRBJ2-1	TGTGCCAGCAGCGTAGAAGGTTTCTCCTACAATGAGCAGTTCTTC	CASSVEGFSYNEQFF
.	TRBV18	.	TRBJ2-7	TGTGCCAGCTCACCCGGGACCAACTACGAGCAGTACTTC	CASSPGTNYEQYF
.	TRBV27	.	TRBJ1-2	TGTGCCAGCAGTTCAAACATTGGTGGCTACACCTTC	CASSSNIGGYTF
.	TRBV30	.	TRBJ1-6	TGTGCCTGGAGTGGACTTGGACGGGGTAATTCACCCCTCCACTTT	CAWSGLGRGNSPLHF
TRBD1	TRBV3-1/TRBV3-2	.	TRBJ2-6	TGTGCCAGCAGCCGACACTCGACAGGGGCCTACAACGTCCTGACTTTC	CASSRHSTGAYNVLTF
TRBD1	TRBV7-2	.	TRBJ1-2	TGTGCCAGCAGCCCGAACCGTGACAGGGCCAAGGGCTACACCTTC	CASSPNRDRAKGYTF
.	TRBV5-6	.	TRBJ2-7	TGTGCCAGCAGCTTGGGAACCTACGAGCAGTACTTC	CASSLGTYEQYF
TRBD2	TRBV6-5	.	TRBJ2-7	TGTGCCAGCACTGGGACTAGCGGGAGCTCCTACGAGCAGTACTTC	CASTGTSGSSYEQYF
.	TRBV6-1	.	TRBJ1-2	TGTGCCAGCAGTGAATGGATCGGGACTAGCCGTGACTATGGCTACACCTTC	CASSEWIGTSRDYGYTF
.	TRBV7-9	.	TRBJ2-1	TGTGCCAGCAGCGCGGGGACAGCCGGTGAGCAGTTCTTC	CASSAGTAGEQFF
.	TRBV3-1/TRBV3-2	.	TRBJ2-7	TGTGCCAGCAGCCAAGGGGCAGCCGTCTACGAGCAGTACTTC	CASSQGAAVYEQYF
TRBD2	TRBV6-2/TRBV6-3	many	TRBJ2-7	TGTGCCAGCAGCCGGACTAGCGGGAGTGCCGAGCAGTACTTC	CASSRTSGSAEQYF
.	TRBV11-2	many	TRBJ2-5	TGTGCCAGCAGGCCGCCGGAAGAGACCCAGTACTTC	CASRPPEETQYF
TRBD1	TRBV2	once	TRBJ2-4	TGTGCCAGCAGGCTCCTCCCGGGACAGGGTAACATTCAGTACTTC	CASRLLPGQGNIQYF
.	TRBV30	.	TRBJ2-7	TGTGCCTGGAGTGTAGGGCAGCCCTCCTACGAGCAGTACTTC	CAWSVGQPSYEQYF
.	TRBV20-1	.	TRBJ2-1	TGCAGTGCTAGACGGGGTTATGAGCAGTTCTTC	CSARRGYEQFF
.	TRBV2	once	TRBJ1-2	TGTGCCAGCCAGCCTGGACTGGCATCCTATGGCTACACCTTC	CASQPGLASYGYTF
TRBD1	TRBV28	.	TRBJ2-7	TGTGCCAGCAGGGGGACAGGGTTTGACAACTACGAGCAGTACTTC	CASRGTGFDNYEQYF
TRBD1	TRBV30	.	TRBJ1-2	TGTGCCTGGATTCCCGGGACAGGTGGAACCATAAGGGCTTTGGGAGGCTACACCTTC	CAWIPGTGGTIRALGGYTF
.	TRBV7-2	few	TRBJ1-5	TGTGCCAGCAGCTTAGCAGGGATCAATCAGCCCCAGCATTTT	CASSLAGINQPQHF
TRBD2	TRBV5-1	.	TRBJ2-7	TGCGCCAGCAGCTTCCCGGCTAGCGGGAGGGCCTTTGCACACTACGAGCAGTACTTC	CASSFPASGRAFAHYEQYF
.	TRBV4-2	.	TRBJ1-1	TGTGCCAGCAGCTACGGACAGAGAGAAGCTTTCTTT	CASSYGQREAFF
TRBD1	TRBV15	.	TRBJ1-4	TGTGCCACCAGCAGCAGGCACAGGGGTACTAATGAAAAACTGTTTTTT	CATSSRHRGTNEKLFF
TRBD2	TRBV6-5	.	TRBJ2-1	TGTGCCAGCAGCCCGAGCGGGAGGGCCTACAATGAGCAGTTCTTC	CASSPSGRAYNEQFF
.	TRBV29-1	.	TRBJ2-7	TGCAGCGTTGGAATCATGAATCCCTACGAGCAGTACTTC	CSVGIMNPYEQYF
.	TRBV5-5	.	TRBJ1-1	TGTGCCAGCAGCTTGGAACCAGGGTACGCTGAAGCTTTCTTT	CASSLEPGYAEAFF
TRBD2	TRBV6-1	.	TRBJ2-7	TGTGCCAGCAGTGAATCCGGGACTAGCGTGAGGGAGCAGTACTTC	CASSESGTSVREQYF
.	TRBV6-5	.	TRBJ1-2	TGTGCCAGCAGGGTCGGGATGGGGTATGGCTACACCTTC	CASRVGMGYGYTF
.	TRBV7-6	.	TRBJ1-1	TGTGCCAGCAGCTTGGATGGGACATTGAACACTGAAGCTTTCTTT	CASSLDGTLNTEAFF
TRBD1	TRBV10-3	.	TRBJ2-7	TGTGCCATCAGTGAATCACGGCGGCAGGGGGCAGACGAGCAGTACTTC	CAISESRRQGADEQYF
.	TRBV19	once	TRBJ2-6	TGTGCCAGTAGGAAGGTGTCCGGGGCCAACGTCCTGACTTTC	CASRKVSGANVLTF
.	TRBV14	.	TRBJ1-1	TGTGCCAGCAGCCCCAGCATGAACACTGAAGCTTTCTTT	CASSPSMNTEAFF
.	TRBV18	.	TRBJ1-1	TGTGCCAGCTCACCAGCGGGTAGCACTGAAGCTTTCTTT	CASSPAGSTEAFF
.	TRBV6-2/TRBV6-3	.	TRBJ2-3	TGTGCCAGCAGTTATATTGGTAGCACAGATACGCAGTATTTT	CASSYIGSTDTQYF
TRBD1	TRBV30	few	TRBJ1-2	TGTGCCGGACAGACAGGGGGGGCTGGAGGCTACACCTTC	CAGQTGGAGGYTF
.	TRBV29-1	.	TRBJ1-1	TGCAGCGTCGAAGGCCGAGGGTTCACTGAAGCTTTCTTT	CSVEGRGFTEAFF
.	TRBV29-1	.	TRBJ2-7	TGCAGCGTTGAGGAACCCCCGTACTTC	CSVEEPPYF
.	TRBV7-2	.	TRBJ1-2	TGTGCCAGCAGCTTAGGCCAGGGATCTTTGGGCTACACCTTC	CASSLGQGSLGYTF
.	TRBV5-1	.	TRBJ1-1	TGCGCCAGCAGCTTGGTGGACAGTGAAGCTTTCTTT	CASSLVDSEAFF
TRBD1	TRBV5-5	.	TRBJ1-4	TGTGCCAGCAGCGTTGGACAGGGGGGACGAAAGGAAAAACTGTTTTTT	CASSVGQGGRKEKLFF
.	TRBV12-3/TRBV12-4	.	TRBJ2-7	TGTGCCAGCAGTTTGGTGGAAGGGGGGCAGTACTTC	CASSLVEGGQYF
.	TRBV19	.	TRBJ1-2	TGTGCCAGTAGTATTCAGTCCGGTGGCTATGGCTACACCTTC	CASSIQSGGYGYTF
.	TRBV27	.	TRBJ2-7	TGTGCCAGCAGTTCCCCTGGGGCCTACGAGCAGTACTTC	CASSSPGAYEQYF
.	TRBV7-6	.	TRBJ2-1	TGTGCCAGCAGCTTCGTAGCGGCAAGCTCCTACAATGAGCAGTTCTTC	CASSFVAASSYNEQFF
.	TRBV5-4	.	TRBJ1-1	TGTGCCAGCAGCTCCGGGGTCACTGAAGCTTTCTTT	CASSSGVTEAFF
.	TRBV14	.	TRBJ2-7	TGTGCCAGCAGCCGAAAACAGGGTTTCTCCTACGAGCAGTACTTC	CASSRKQGFSYEQYF
TRBD2	TRBV28	.	TRBJ2-6	TGTGCCAGCGTAGCGGGAGGGCCTACTGGGGCCAACGTCCTGACTTTC	CASVAGGPTGANVLTF